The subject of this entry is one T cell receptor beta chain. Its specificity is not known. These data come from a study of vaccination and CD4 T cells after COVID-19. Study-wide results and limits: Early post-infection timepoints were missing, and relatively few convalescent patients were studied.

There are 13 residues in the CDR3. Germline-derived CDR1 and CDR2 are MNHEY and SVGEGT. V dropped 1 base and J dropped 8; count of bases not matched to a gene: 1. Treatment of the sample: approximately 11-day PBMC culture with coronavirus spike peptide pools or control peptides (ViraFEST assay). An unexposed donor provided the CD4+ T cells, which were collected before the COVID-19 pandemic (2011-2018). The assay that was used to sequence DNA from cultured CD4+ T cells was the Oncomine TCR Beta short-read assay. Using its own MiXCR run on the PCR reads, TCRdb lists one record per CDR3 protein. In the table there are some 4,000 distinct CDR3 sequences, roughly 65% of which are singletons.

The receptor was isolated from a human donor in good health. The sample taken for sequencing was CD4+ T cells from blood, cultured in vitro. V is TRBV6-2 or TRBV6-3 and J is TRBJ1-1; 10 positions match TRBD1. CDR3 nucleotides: TGTGCCAGCAGTTACTTGACAGGGGGCGAAGCTTTCTTT. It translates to CASSYLTGGEAFF.